Below are 2 T cell receptor beta chains sequenced from a single sample in a study of blood T cell repertoires in COVID-19. Data came from immunoSEQ multiplex PCR; TCRdb stores just in-frame clones and leaves some out. In the table there are about 180,000 clones, roughly 85% of which are singletons. The source material was peripheral blood. These receptors originate from a man aged 50 to 60 with active or convalescent COVID-19.

The chain combines TRBV11-2 with TRBJ2-7; 8 bases map to TRBD1. V gave up 1 base and J gave up 3 bases; unmatched junction bases: 8. The CDR3 is 16 amino acids. Looked up from germline, CDR1 is SGHAT and CDR2 is FQNNGV. This CDR3 is CASSLAGQGMNYEQYF. Here the CDR3 DNA reads TGTGCCAGCAGCTTAGCCGGACAGGGTATGAACTACGAGCAGTACTTC. Filled out from reference TRBV11-2 and TRBJ2-7, the complete variable domain reads EAGVAQSPRYKIIEKRQSVAFWCNPISGHATLYWYQQILGQGPKLLIQFQNNGVVDDSQLPKDRFSAERLKGVDSTLKIQPAKLEDSAVYLCASSLAGQGMNYEQYFGPGTRLTVT.

The CDR3 nucleotides are TGTGCCAGCAGGCTAGGACTAGACTACGAGCAGTACTTC. It translates to CASRLGLDYEQYF. V is TRBV6-5 and J is TRBJ2-7; 7 positions agree with TRBD2. With 6 bases clipped from V and 3 bases from J, the junction kept 5 bases outside the gene matches. The CDR3 has 13 amino acids. Germline V gene sequence: CDR1 MNHEY, CDR2 SVGAGI.